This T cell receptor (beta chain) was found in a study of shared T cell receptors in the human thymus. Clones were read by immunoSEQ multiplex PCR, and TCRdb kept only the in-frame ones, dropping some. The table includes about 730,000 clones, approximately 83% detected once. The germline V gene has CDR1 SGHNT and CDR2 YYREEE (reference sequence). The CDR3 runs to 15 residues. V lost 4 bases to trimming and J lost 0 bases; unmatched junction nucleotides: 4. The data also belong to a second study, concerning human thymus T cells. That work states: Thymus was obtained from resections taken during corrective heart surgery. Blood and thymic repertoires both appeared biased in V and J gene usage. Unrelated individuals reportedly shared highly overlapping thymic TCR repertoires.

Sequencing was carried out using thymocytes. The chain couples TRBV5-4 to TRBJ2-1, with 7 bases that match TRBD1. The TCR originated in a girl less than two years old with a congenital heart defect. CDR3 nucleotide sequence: TGTGCCAGCAGCCCGGGACAGCACTCCTACAATGAGCAGTTCTTC. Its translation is CASSPGQHSYNEQFF.